Following are 25 T cell receptor beta chains from one sample sequenced in a study of blood T cell repertoires in COVID-19. Clones were sequenced by immunoSEQ multiplex PCR, and TCRdb holds only the in-frame ones, with some missing. This table has roughly 200,000 clones, roughly 84% appearing once. Sample: peripheral blood. The source is a man aged 35 to 55 with acute or convalescent COVID-19.

The chain employs TRBV6-5 and TRBJ2-7, with TRBD1 as a possible D gene (6 bases). Looked up from germline, CDR1 is MNHEY and CDR2 is SVGAGI. The CDR3 covers 13 residues. V was clipped by 2 bases and J by 12 bases, with 17 bases between them. CDR3 nucleotides: TGTGCCAGCAGTTACCTTCAAGGACAGACCACGTACTTC. This codes for CASSYLQGQTTYF.

This clone was observed a handful of times. The sample has other DNA sequences that encode this CDR3 too. The rearrangement links TRBV19 to TRBJ1-2; the match to TRBD1 covers 8 bases. V lost 5 bases, J lost 5 bases, and 7 bases stayed unmatched. The germline V gene has CDR1 LNHDA and CDR2 SQIVND (reference sequence). CDR3 size: 14 residues. Written as DNA, the CDR3 is TGTGCCAGTAGTCCCGGGACAGGCCTTTATGGCTACACCTTC. Translation: CASSPGTGLYGYTF.

In this sample, this clone turned up once. Other DNA sequences of this sample code for an identical CDR3. The J gene is TRBJ1-1, the V gene TRBV18, with 7 bases matching TRBD1. V trimming: 6 bases; J trimming: 3 bases; junction bases outside the gene matches: 4. CDR3 size: 13 residues. CDR1 and CDR2 from the germline V gene are KGHSH and LQKENI. CDR3 DNA: TGTGCCAGCTCCCCCAGGGGGGACACTGAAGCTTTCTTT. It encodes CASSPRGDTEAFF.

The genes are TRBV3-1 (or the pseudogene TRBV3-2) and TRBJ2-1, with 8 bases aligning to TRBD2. Germline-derived CDR1 and CDR2 are LGHDT and YNNKEL (reference sequence). The CDR3 sequence is 16 residues long. V shed 1 base and J 7 bases; nucleotides not matched to a gene: 9. Written as DNA, the CDR3 is TGTGCCAGCAGCCAAGGGATTAGCGGGGTGTGGAATGAGCAGTTCTTC. This codes for CASSQGISGVWNEQFF.

The V and J genes are TRBV14 and TRBJ1-1; D perhaps matches TRBD1 (5 bases). The V end lost 4 bases, the J end lost 2 bases, and 11 bases lay between the germline ends. This CDR3 spans 14 amino acids. CDR1 SGHDN and CDR2 FVKESK come from the germline V gene. This CDR3 reads CASSPAGPNTEAFF. CDR3 DNA: TGTGCCAGCAGCCCTGCGGGACCCAACACTGAAGCTTTCTTT.

The chain uses TRBV30 and TRBJ2-2, with TRBD1 as a possible D gene (6 bases). The CDR3 length is 14 residues. Germline CDR1 reads GTSNPN; CDR2 reads SVGIG (reference sequence). The V end was cut by 3 bases, the J end by 1 base, with 9 bases between. Here the CDR3 reads CAWSQTGNTGELFF. The DNA for the CDR3 is TGTGCCTGGAGCCAGACAGGGAACACCGGGGAGCTGTTTTTT.

The chain combines TRBV9 with TRBJ2-6; the D is unclear. CDR3 size: 16 residues. The V gene lost 0 bases and the J gene lost 1 base, with 8 bases spanning the gap. Germline values: CDR1 SGDLS, CDR2 YYNGEE. CDR3 in amino acids: CASSVAELSGANVLTF. CDR3 coding DNA: TGTGCCAGCAGCGTAGCCGAACTATCTGGGGCCAACGTCCTGACTTTC.

V and J are TRBV11-3 and TRBJ1-1, with D possibly matching TRBD1 (6 bases). The length of the CDR3 is 14 residues. Trimming pared 0 bases from V and 5 bases from J, leaving 10 bases between. Germline CDR1 reads SGHNT; CDR2 reads YENEEA. The CDR3 DNA sequence: TGTGCCAGCAGCTTAGACAAAGGGACAACTGAAGCTTTCTTT. Its protein is CASSLDKGTTEAFF.

This sequence joins TRBV30 and TRBJ1-1; D gene ambiguous. CDR3 length: 16 amino acids. In germline, CDR1 is GTSNPN, CDR2 SVGIG (reference sequence). V dropped 8 bases and J dropped 4 bases, with 26 bases sitting between them. This chain's CDR3 is CAGDPTGILRSTEAFF. CDR3 in DNA: TGTGCCGGGGATCCCACCGGGATTCTAAGGAGCACTGAAGCTTTCTTT.

This clone was seen just once. V and J are TRBV4-3 and TRBJ1-6, with D hard to call. This CDR3 spans 16 amino acids. The V and J ends lost 4 bases and 5 bases respectively, with 15 bases between them. CDR1 is LGHNA and CDR2 is YSLEER in the germline V gene. CDR3 region: CASSPDGGIHNSPLHF. The CDR3 DNA reads as TGCGCCAGCAGCCCTGATGGCGGGATCCATAATTCACCCCTCCACTTT.

On this clone itself: Other DNA sequences of this sample code for an identical CDR3. The CDR3 region has the DNA TGCAGCGTGGGAGCAGGGGAGAATCAGCCCCAGCATTTT. Amino acid sequence: CSVGAGENQPQHF. J is TRBJ1-5 and V is TRBV29-1, with a tentative D call TRBD1 (6 bases). The CDR3 spans 13 residues. Trimming stripped 6 bases from V and 4 bases from J, with 13 bases between. Germline lookup yields CDR1 SQVTM and CDR2 ANQGSEA.

This clone was observed a handful of times. V is TRBV9 and J is TRBJ2-7; D perhaps matches TRBD2 (5 bases). CDR3 length: 14 residues. In germline, CDR1 is SGDLS, CDR2 YYNGEE. Trimming removed 2 bases from V and 2 bases from J, with 11 bases in between. CDR3 coding DNA: TGTGCCAGCAGCGTTGGGTCGGGAACCTACGAGCAGTACTTC. It is translated as CASSVGSGTYEQYF.

V gene TRBV19 combines with J gene TRBJ1-5, with 8 bases aligning to TRBD1. The CDR3 has 16 residues. V lost 7 bases and J lost 0; bases outside the gene matches: 8. Germline CDR1 is LNHDA and CDR2 is SQIVND (reference sequence). The CDR3 region has the DNA TGTGCCAGTAACCTAGGACAGGGCTATAGCAATCAGCCCCAGCATTTT. The encoded protein is CASNLGQGYSNQPQHF.

This chain links TRBV29-1 with TRBJ1-5, with D unclear. V was trimmed by 2 bases and J by 4 bases, leaving 3 bases between them. This CDR3 has 11 residues. Germline V CDR1 and CDR2: SQVTM, ANQGSEA. CDR3 nucleotide sequence: TGCAGCGTTGAATATAATCAGCCCCAGCATTTT. The encoded protein is CSVEYNQPQHF.

This clone was recorded a few times. V is TRBV4-2 and J is TRBJ1-1; D is unresolved. Trimming left V 1 base short and J 7 bases short, with 7 bases between. CDR1 is LGHNA and CDR2 is YNFKEQ in the germline V gene. The CDR3 extends over 12 amino acids. The CDR3 region is CASSQGHLEAFF. The CDR3, as DNA: TGTGCCAGCAGCCAAGGACACCTTGAAGCTTTCTTT.

This clone was counted a few times. The chain uses TRBV3-1 (or the pseudogene TRBV3-2) and TRBJ1-2, with D unclear. Trimming removed 3 bases from V and 8 bases from J, with 13 bases in between. The germline V gene encodes CDR1 LGHDT and CDR2 YNNKEL (reference sequence). CDR3 length: 13 amino acids. The CDR3 loop is CASSQRVGAGYTF. CDR3 coding DNA: TGTGCCAGCAGCCAGCGGGTAGGAGCCGGCTACACCTTC.

The rearrangement links TRBV18 to TRBJ2-3; D remains unclear. CDR3 length: 14 residues. Germline V gene sequence: CDR1 KGHSH, CDR2 LQKENI. Trimming took 2 bases from V and 0 from J, leaving 6 bases between them. The CDR3 nucleotides are TGTGCCAGCTCACCAATTCCTAGCACAGATACGCAGTATTTT. Translated, it gives CASSPIPSTDTQYF.

DNA for the CDR3: TGTGCCAGCAGCCAAGGTTCCAGTTACACCGGGGAGCTGTTTTTT. Translation: CASSQGSSYTGELFF. This chain joins TRBV14 and TRBJ2-2; D gene unclear. The germline V gene encodes CDR1 SGHDN and CDR2 FVKESK. CDR3 size: 15 residues. Trimming removed 1 base at V and 3 bases at J, with 9 bases between.

The rearrangement links TRBV3-1 (or the pseudogene TRBV3-2) to TRBJ2-5, with D tentatively TRBD2 (6 bases). V lost 7 bases and J lost 1, with 16 bases in between. The CDR3 has 15 residues. The germline CDR1 and CDR2 sequences are LGHDT and YNNKEL (reference sequence). The CDR3 region has the DNA TGTGCCAGCACCGCCCTTCGGGGGTCCCAAGAGACCCAGTACTTC. It is translated as CASTALRGSQETQYF.

This clone appeared once. This chain connects TRBV5-1 to TRBJ1-1; D is undetermined. Germline V gives CDR1 SGHRS, CDR2 YFSETQ. With 3 bases removed from V and 3 bases from J, the gap between germline ends came to 9 bases. The CDR3 runs to 13 residues. CDR3 loop: CASSSVGDTEAFF. The CDR3 nucleotides read TGCGCCAGCAGCTCCGTCGGGGACACTGAAGCTTTCTTT. The full variable domain, completed using reference TRBV5-1 and TRBJ1-1, is KAGVTQTPRYLIKTRGQQVTLSCSPISGHRSVSWYQQTPGQGLQFLFEYFSETQRNKGNFPGRFSGRQFSNSRSEMNVSTLELGDSALYLCASSSVGDTEAFFGQGTRLTVV.

V and J are TRBV15 and TRBJ2-7; 8 bases agree with TRBD2. Germline CDR1 LNHNV, CDR2 YYDKDF (reference sequence). V shed 5 bases, J shed 3 bases, and the junction held 9 bases outside the gene matches. This CDR3 has 15 residues. The CDR3 sequence is CATSHRREAGYEQYF. CDR3 bases: TGTGCCACCAGCCACCGGCGGGAGGCAGGCTACGAGCAGTACTTC.

The chain has TRBV25-1 and TRBJ1-6; D gene uncertain. Between the trimmed V and J ends, which lost 3 bases and 0 bases, there was a span of 6 bases. This CDR3 region has 15 residues. Germline lookup yields CDR1 MGHDK and CDR2 SYGVNS. The CDR3 bases are TGTGCCAGCAGTGACTTTAGCTCCTATAATTCACCCCTCCACTTT. Amino acid sequence: CASSDFSSYNSPLHF.

The chain links TRBV5-1 to TRBJ2-1; 10 nucleotides match TRBD2. V gave up 4 bases and J gave up 8 bases; unmatched junction bases: 6. CDR3 length: 14 amino acids. Germline-derived CDR1 and CDR2 are SGHRS and YFSETQ. The CDR3 region is CASSPGLATDEQFF. The CDR3 region has the DNA TGCGCCAGCAGCCCGGGACTAGCGACGGATGAGCAGTTCTTC.

There are a few counts of this clone. This chain joins TRBV29-1 and TRBJ2-1; 13 bases agree with TRBD2. The V gene's germline CDR1 is SQVTM and CDR2 ANQGSEA. With 6 bases clipped from V and 0 bases from J, the junction kept 5 bases outside the gene matches. The CDR3 loop spans 16 amino acids. CDR3 amino acids: CSVEGLAGSSYNEQFF. In DNA, the CDR3 is TGCAGCGTAGAGGGACTAGCGGGAAGCTCCTACAATGAGCAGTTCTTC.

This clone was observed a single time. This chain links TRBV14 with TRBJ1-1; D ambiguous. There are 13 residues in the CDR3. Germline CDR1 reads SGHDN; CDR2 reads FVKESK. V lost 1 base and J 3 bases, leaving 6 bases between the germline ends. CDR3 sequence (DNA): TGTGCCAGCAGCCAAGTCCTTTACACTGAAGCTTTCTTT. Its protein is CASSQVLYTEAFF. The full variable domain, in which reference TRBV14 and TRBJ1-1 provide the parts outside the CDR3, is EAGVTQFPSHSVIEKGQTVTLRCDPISGHDNLYWYRRVMGKEIKFLLHFVKESKQDESGMPNNRFLAERTGGTYSTLKVQPAELEDSGVYFCASSQVLYTEAFFGQGTRLTVV.